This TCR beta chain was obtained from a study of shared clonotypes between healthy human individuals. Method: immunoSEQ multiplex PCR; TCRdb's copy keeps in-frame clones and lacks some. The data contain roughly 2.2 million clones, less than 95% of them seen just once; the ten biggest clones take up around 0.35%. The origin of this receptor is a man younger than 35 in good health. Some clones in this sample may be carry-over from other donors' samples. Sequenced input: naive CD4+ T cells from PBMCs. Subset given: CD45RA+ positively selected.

CDR3: CASSLTGQGSQPQHF. Written as DNA, the CDR3 is TGTGCCAGCAGCCTAACGGGACAGGGGTCTCAGCCCCAGCATTTT. V and J are TRBV4-2 and TRBJ1-5, with 10 nucleotides matching TRBD1. The length of the CDR3 is 15 residues. V was clipped by 4 bases and J by 6 bases; unmatched bases: 6. Germline V gene lookup returns CDR1 LGHNA and CDR2 YNFKEQ.